The present entry profiles one T cell receptor beta chain with its context. The sample belongs to a study of blood T cell repertoires in COVID-19. Looking at the study overall: PBMCs, B-cell-depleted T cells, or T cells were the source of the cDNA or gDNA that made up the material.

As originally analysed: Nucleated cell number was recorded as an estimate derived from reference gene primer amplification. TCRdb's copy holds only in-frame clones and misses some; the assay was immunoSEQ multiplex PCR. That table supplies the V and J calls and clone size; D and trimming were determined from the DNA. The top ten clones hold approximately 4.3% of a sample with fewer than 500,000 clones, about 89% of them seen once. Trimming cost V 4 bases and J 2 bases; bases outside gene matches: 2. From germline, CDR1 is SQVTM and CDR2 ANQGSEA. There are 13 residues in the CDR3. The receptor was isolated from a woman younger than 45 with acute or convalescent COVID-19. Sequenced sample: peripheral blood. The J gene is TRBJ1-2, the V gene TRBV29-1; TRBD1 agrees at 9 bases. CDR3 DNA: TGCAGCGTTGCAGGGACAGGGAACTATGGCTACACCTTC. This encodes CSVAGTGNYGYTF.